These 29 T cell receptor beta chains were sequenced from one sample in a study of T cell responses to AZD1222 COVID-19 vaccine. Libraries were prepared by immunoSEQ multiplex PCR; TCRdb keeps only in-frame clonotypes and omits some of them. The sample lists 99,000 or so clones, approximately 89% occurring once. The sample was peripheral blood, taken 28 days after the second dose of the MenACWY control vaccine. All receptors come from an adult who received the MenACWY meningococcal vaccine as a control.

The DNA for the CDR3 is TGTGCCAGCAGCACCCCTGGGAGGGGAGCAACTAATGAAAAACTGTTTTTT. This codes for CASSTPGRGATNEKLFF. The genes are TRBV28 and TRBJ1-4; tentatively, D is TRBD1 (5 bases). The CDR3 runs to 17 residues. The V gene's germline CDR1 is MDHEN and CDR2 SYDVKM. V lost 6 bases, J lost 0 bases, and 17 bases lay in between.

The chain uses TRBV28 and TRBJ2-1; D perhaps matches TRBD1 (6 bases). From germline, CDR1 is MDHEN and CDR2 SYDVKM. V dropped 5 bases and J dropped 0 bases, with 8 bases sitting between them. The CDR3 sequence is 14 residues long. CDR3 loop: CASSRQVSYNEQFF. The CDR3 region has the DNA TGTGCCAGCAGTAGACAGGTCTCCTACAATGAGCAGTTCTTC.

This sequence joins TRBV7-8 and TRBJ2-3; D remains ambiguous. CDR3 length: 15 amino acids. Looked up from germline, CDR1 is SGHVS and CDR2 is FQNEAQ. Trimming left V 1 base short and J 2 bases short, with 10 bases between. CDR3 sequence: CASSLVAAYTDTQYF. CDR3 nucleotides: TGTGCCAGCAGCTTAGTCGCCGCCTACACAGATACGCAGTATTTT.

V is TRBV27 and J is TRBJ2-3, with TRBD2 matching over 10 bases. Germline CDR1 and CDR2: MNHEY and SMNVEV (reference sequence). The trim removed 1 base at V and 1 base at J, leaving 11 bases unmatched. CDR3 size: 19 residues. The CDR3 DNA reads TGTGCCAGCAGTTTATTTTCTAGCGGACTAGCGGAAGGCACAGATACGCAGTATTTT. It specifies CASSLFSSGLAEGTDTQYF.

This chain uses TRBV7-2 with TRBJ1-5; TRBD1 aligns across 7 bases. The V segment lost 4 bases and the J segment 0 bases; nucleotides outside the gene matches: 3. The CDR3 consists of 15 residues. Germline-derived CDR1 and CDR2 are SGHTA and FQGNSA. CDR3 residues: CASSSTGYSNQPQHF. CDR3 nucleotide sequence: TGTGCCAGCAGCTCGACAGGGTATAGCAATCAGCCCCAGCATTTT.

V and J are TRBV11-2 and TRBJ1-4; unclear D gene. The germline V and J ends were trimmed by 0 bases and 5 bases, with 7 bases remaining between them. CDR1 and CDR2 from the germline V gene are SGHAT and FQNNGV. The CDR3 loop spans 14 amino acids. This chain's CDR3 is CASSLEGRNEKLFF. CDR3 DNA sequence: TGTGCCAGCAGCTTAGAAGGACGGAATGAAAAACTGTTTTTT.

The chain links TRBV4-3 to TRBJ2-7; 13 nucleotides line up with TRBD2. This CDR3 has 19 residues. The V and J ends lost 4 bases and 3 bases, in that order; junction bases with no gene match: 15. Germline V gives CDR1 LGHNA, CDR2 YSLEER. The CDR3 is CASSRNYPKTSGGIYEQYF. CDR3 coding DNA: TGCGCCAGCAGCCGGAATTACCCGAAGACTAGCGGGGGGATCTACGAGCAGTACTTC.

The V gene is TRBV9, the J gene TRBJ2-6, with D perhaps TRBD1 (5 bases). The CDR3 consists of 13 residues. Trimming stripped 7 bases from V and 2 bases from J, with 7 bases between. Germline V gene data show CDR1 as SGDLS and CDR2 as YYNGEE. CDR3 region: CASSTAGANVLTF. CDR3 sequence (DNA): TGTGCCAGCTCGACAGCTGGGGCCAACGTCCTGACTTTC.

This chain joins TRBV5-1 and TRBJ2-7; D gene unclear. Trimming took off 0 bases at V and 5 bases at J, with 15 bases between the two ends. Germline V CDR1 and CDR2: SGHRS, YFSETQ. The CDR3 covers 15 residues. The CDR3 DNA follows: TGCGCCAGCAGCTTGGTTATGGGTATGAGGAACGAGCAGTACTTC. This encodes CASSLVMGMRNEQYF.

J is TRBJ1-2 and V is TRBV5-6, with D hard to call. V was trimmed by 1 base and J by 3 bases, leaving 10 bases between them. Per germline, CDR1 SGHDT and CDR2 YYEEEE. The CDR3 is made up of 14 amino acids. The DNA of the CDR3 is TGTGCCAGCAGCTTGCTGGGGAACGACTATGGCTACACCTTC. Its protein product is CASSLLGNDYGYTF.

This chain connects TRBV6-5 to TRBJ1-5; no clear D gene. The CDR3 is 14 residues long. The V end was cut by 4 bases, the J end by 0 bases, with 7 bases between. CDR1 and CDR2 (germline): MNHEY, SVGAGI. CDR3 region: CASSSWGSNQPQHF. DNA for the CDR3: TGTGCCAGCAGTTCTTGGGGTAGCAATCAGCCCCAGCATTTT.

This sequence joins TRBV6-5 and TRBJ2-3, with TRBD2 matching over 8 bases. This CDR3 contains 13 residues. Trimming cost V 8 bases and J 6 bases; bases outside gene matches: 7. Per germline, CDR1 MNHEY and CDR2 SVGAGI. The CDR3 nucleotides read TGTGCCAGCGGACTAGCCGGGGCGGATACGCAGTATTTT. Encoded protein: CASGLAGADTQYF.

The V gene is TRBV28, the J gene TRBJ1-2, with D tentatively TRBD1 (5 bases). The germline V gene has CDR1 MDHEN and CDR2 SYDVKM. Trimming pared 5 bases from V and 5 bases from J, leaving 12 bases between. This CDR3 is 13 amino acids long. This CDR3 reads CASSPTGLYGYTF. DNA for the CDR3: TGTGCCAGCAGTCCAACAGGACTATATGGCTACACCTTC.

This rearrangement joins TRBV7-2 to TRBJ1-5; possible D gene TRBD1, 5 bases. Germline CDR1 and CDR2: SGHTA and FQGNSA. Trimming took off 5 bases at V and 2 bases at J, with 13 bases between the two ends. The CDR3 consists of 15 residues. The CDR3 DNA reads as TGTGCCAGCAGCCCGCCGGGACTGGGCAATCAGCCCCAGCATTTT. It encodes CASSPPGLGNQPQHF.

The V and J genes are TRBV28 and TRBJ1-1; the D gene is possibly TRBD1 (6 bases). The V end was cut by 4 bases, the J end by 2 bases, with 8 bases between. This CDR3 has 13 residues. Germline assignment: CDR1 MDHEN and CDR2 SYDVKM. This chain's CDR3 is CASSWGGNTEAFF. CDR3 DNA: TGTGCCAGCAGTTGGGGGGGCAACACTGAAGCTTTCTTT.

This clone was counted a few times. This chain links TRBV5-5 with TRBJ2-7; the D is unclear. V lost 0 bases to trimming and J lost 0 bases, with 7 bases between them. The CDR3 spans 14 residues. Germline V CDR1 and CDR2: SGHKS, YYEKEE (reference sequence). CDR3 DNA sequence: TGTGCCAGCAGCTTGGGACCTAGCTCCTACGAGCAGTACTTC. This codes for CASSLGPSSYEQYF.

The V and J genes are TRBV9 and TRBJ2-7; 8 positions match TRBD2. This CDR3 has 15 amino acids. After removal of 4 bases from V and 4 bases from J, the junction contained 10 bases not matched to a gene. CDR1 and CDR2 from the germline V gene are SGDLS and YYNGEE. The CDR3 nucleotides read TGTGCCAGCAGCAAACGGGGGCTAGCGGGTTACGAGCAGTACTTC. This translates into CASSKRGLAGYEQYF.

This clone came up a few times. The rearrangement joins TRBV3-1 (or the pseudogene TRBV3-2) to TRBJ2-5; TRBD2 is a possible D gene (5 bases). Trimming shortened V by 2 bases and J by 12 bases, and 13 bases separated the two germline ends. The CDR3 loop spans 12 amino acids. Per germline, CDR1 LGHDT and CDR2 YNNKEL (reference sequence). In DNA, the CDR3 is TGTGCCAGCAGCCAACCAGAGGGCGAGGAGTACTTC. Translated, it gives CASSQPEGEEYF.

The V gene is TRBV7-9, the J gene TRBJ1-4; 7 positions match TRBD1. Germline CDR1 SEHNR, CDR2 FQNEAQ (reference sequence). The trim removed 0 bases at V and 3 bases at J, leaving 7 bases unmatched. CDR3 length: 17 amino acids. CDR3 nucleotide sequence: TGTGCCAGCAGCTTAGCCCACCACAGGGGATCTAATGAAAAACTGTTTTTT. Translating it yields CASSLAHHRGSNEKLFF.

CDR3 sequence reads: CASSIPLGSGTGTYSNQPQHF. Here the CDR3 DNA reads TGTGCCAGTAGTATACCATTGGGGTCCGGGACAGGGACCTATAGCAATCAGCCCCAGCATTTT. This chain uses TRBV19 with TRBJ1-5; 9 nucleotides agree with TRBD1. The germline CDR1 and CDR2 sequences are LNHDA and SQIVND (reference sequence). This CDR3 has 21 residues. The V and J ends lost 2 bases and 0 bases, in that order; junction bases with no gene match: 17.

The V gene is TRBV10-2, the J gene TRBJ1-2; TRBD1 agrees at 8 bases. There are 13 residues in the CDR3. In germline, CDR1 is WSHSY, CDR2 SAAADI. V shed 7 bases, J shed 5 bases, and the junction held 6 bases outside the gene matches. The CDR3 sequence: CASTWDRRYGYTF. The CDR3 nucleotides are TGCGCCAGCACCTGGGACAGGCGGTATGGCTACACCTTC.

The chain employs TRBV2 and TRBJ2-3; a weak D match, TRBD2 (5 bases). The CDR3 is made up of 14 amino acids. The germline V gene has CDR1 SNHLY and CDR2 FYNNEI. V lost 4 bases and J lost 3, with 11 bases in between. CDR3 sequence: CASSVGRGTDTQYF. The CDR3 coding sequence is TGTGCCAGCAGTGTAGGTAGAGGGACAGATACGCAGTATTTT.

This clone was observed once. The V and J genes are TRBV27 and TRBJ1-2; D is possibly TRBD1 (6 bases). The CDR3 loop spans 17 amino acids. Trimming removed 2 bases from V and 4 bases from J, with 20 bases in between. CDR1 is MNHEY, CDR2 SMNVEV, per germline (reference sequence). The CDR3 bases are TGTGCCAGCAGTTTAAGGGGGGGGGCGGACATCTCCTATGGCTACACCTTC. This gives the protein CASSLRGGADISYGYTF.

The chain employs TRBV28 and TRBJ2-1; TRBD1 aligns across 7 bases. Trimming cost V 10 bases and J 2 bases; bases outside gene matches: 11. The CDR3 is 15 residues long. The germline V gene encodes CDR1 MDHEN and CDR2 SYDVKM. In nucleotides, the CDR3 is TGTGCCACCTCACCGGGGACAGTGACCTACAATGAGCAGTTCTTC. It specifies CATSPGTVTYNEQFF.

In this sample, this clone turned up once. The chain couples TRBV7-8 to TRBJ1-5; D might be TRBD1 (6 bases). Germline V gene sequence: CDR1 SGHVS, CDR2 FQNEAQ. V lost 2 bases and J lost 7, with 9 bases in between. CDR3 length equals 13 residues. CDR3 nucleotide sequence: TGTGCCAGCAGCTTAACAGGGAACCAGCCCCAGCATTTT. It yields the protein CASSLTGNQPQHF.

This clone was detected a few times. J is TRBJ1-2 and V is TRBV19; D may be TRBD1 (6 bases). The V end was cut by 5 bases, the J end by 4 bases, with 14 bases between. The germline gives CDR1 LNHDA, CDR2 SQIVND (reference sequence). CDR3 size: 14 residues. CDR3 loop: CASSPQGIAYGYTF. The CDR3 coding sequence is TGTGCCAGTAGTCCTCAGGGGATTGCCTATGGCTACACCTTC.

The J gene is TRBJ1-2, the V gene TRBV28; no definite D call. The CDR3 sequence is 13 residues long. The V end lost 6 bases, the J end lost 8 bases, and 16 bases lay between the germline ends. Germline V CDR1 and CDR2: MDHEN, SYDVKM. The CDR3 sequence: CASSLPPAEGYTF. CDR3 nucleotide sequence: TGTGCCAGCAGCCTCCCCCCAGCAGAAGGCTACACCTTC.

V usage is TRBV10-2 and J usage is TRBJ2-2; the D gene could be TRBD1 or TRBD2 (6 bases each). Trimming removed 7 bases from V and 0 bases from J, with 15 bases in between. Germline CDR1 is WSHSY and CDR2 is SAAADI. The CDR3 has 16 amino acids. The CDR3 protein is CASKGVRGPNTGELFF. CDR3 sequence (DNA): TGCGCCAGCAAGGGGGTTCGGGGGCCGAACACCGGGGAGCTGTTTTTT.

V and J are TRBV2 and TRBJ2-3; possible D gene TRBD2, 6 bases. Germline CDR1 SNHLY, CDR2 FYNNEI. This CDR3 is built from 14 residues. Deletions cut 7 bases from V and 2 bases from J, with 13 bases between. The CDR3 region has the DNA TGTGCCAGCAATCTAGCGTCCGTCACAGATACGCAGTATTTT. It yields the protein CASNLASVTDTQYF.